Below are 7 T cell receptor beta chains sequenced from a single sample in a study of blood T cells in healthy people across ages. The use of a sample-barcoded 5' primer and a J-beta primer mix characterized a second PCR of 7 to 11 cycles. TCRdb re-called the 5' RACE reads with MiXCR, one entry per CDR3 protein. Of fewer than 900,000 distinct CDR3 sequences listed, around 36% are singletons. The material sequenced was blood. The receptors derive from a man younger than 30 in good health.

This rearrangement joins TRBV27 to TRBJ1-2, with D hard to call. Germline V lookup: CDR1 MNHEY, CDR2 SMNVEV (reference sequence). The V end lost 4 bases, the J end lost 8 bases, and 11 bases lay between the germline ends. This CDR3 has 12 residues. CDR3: CASSSGIQGYTF. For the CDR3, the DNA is TGTGCCAGCAGTTCTGGGATTCAGGGCTACACCTTC.

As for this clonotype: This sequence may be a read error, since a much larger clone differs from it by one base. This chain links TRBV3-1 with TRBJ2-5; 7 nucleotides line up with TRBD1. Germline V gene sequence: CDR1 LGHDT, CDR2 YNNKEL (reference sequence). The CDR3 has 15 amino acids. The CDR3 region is CASSQEGDSQEAQYF. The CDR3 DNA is TGTGCCAGCAGCCAAGAGGGGGACAGCCAAGAGGCCCAGTACTTC.

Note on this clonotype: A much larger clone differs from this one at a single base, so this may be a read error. CDR3 in amino acids: CASTAGNYGYTF. As DNA, the CDR3 is TGTGCCAGCACCGCAGGGAACTATGGCTACACCTTC. The chain carries TRBV25-1 and TRBJ1-2, with D perhaps TRBD1 (5 bases). The V end lost 7 bases, the J end lost 2 bases, and 8 bases lay between the germline ends. CDR1 and CDR2 from the germline V gene are MGHDK and SYGVNS. The CDR3 runs to 12 residues.

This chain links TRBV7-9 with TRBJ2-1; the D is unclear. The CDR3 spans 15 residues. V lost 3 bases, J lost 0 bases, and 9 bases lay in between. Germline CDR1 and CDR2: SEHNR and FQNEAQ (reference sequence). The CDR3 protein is CASSFSENSYNEQFF. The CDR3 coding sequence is TGTGCCAGCAGCTTTTCCGAGAACTCCTACAATGAGCAGTTCTTC.

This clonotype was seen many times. CDR3 protein: CASSPDSEEETQYF. CDR3 nucleotides: TGTGCCAGCAGTCCGGACAGTGAGGAGGAGACCCAGTACTTC. The chain links TRBV12-3 or TRBV12-4 to TRBJ2-5; TRBD1 is a possible D gene (6 bases). This CDR3 comprises 14 residues. The V end was cut by 5 bases, the J end by 5 bases, with 15 bases between.

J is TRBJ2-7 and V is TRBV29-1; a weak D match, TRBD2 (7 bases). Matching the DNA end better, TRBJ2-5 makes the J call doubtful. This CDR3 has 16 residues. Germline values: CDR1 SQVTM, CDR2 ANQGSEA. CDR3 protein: CSVGWGGGGDKETQYF. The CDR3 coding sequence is TGCAGCGTTGGTTGGGGGGGTGGAGGGGACAAAGAGACCCAGTACTTC.

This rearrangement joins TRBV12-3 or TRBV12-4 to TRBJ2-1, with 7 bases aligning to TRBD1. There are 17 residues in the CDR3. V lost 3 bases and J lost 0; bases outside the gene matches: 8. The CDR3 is CASSFRGPASSYNEQFF. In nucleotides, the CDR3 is TGTGCCAGCAGTTTTAGGGGGCCCGCAAGCTCCTACAATGAGCAGTTCTTC.